A single sample is the source of the 26 T cell receptor beta chains below, sequenced in a study of T-cell memory formation after mild COVID-19. MiXCR was run by TCRdb on the 5' RACE reads, yielding one entry per CDR3 protein. The sample consists of about 190,000 distinct CDR3 sequences, 27% of them appearing once. Sequencing was carried out using PBMCs or a T cell subset sorted from them (not recorded which). These receptor sequences come from an adult woman who had mild COVID-19 (a few samples of this study predate the infection). Cell type and time point are not known.

The chain has TRBV27 and TRBJ2-7; maybe TRBD1 (6 bases). Germline V gene data show CDR1 as MNHEY and CDR2 as SMNVEV (reference sequence). Trimming pared 5 bases from V and 3 bases from J, leaving 11 bases between. The CDR3 spans 13 residues. The CDR3, as DNA: TGTGCCAGCAGTGCTCGGACAGACTACGAGCAGTACTTC. Amino acids: CASSARTDYEQYF.

This clonotype appeared a single time. J is TRBJ2-1 and V is TRBV3-1; D gene unclear. This CDR3 has 15 amino acids. Germline loops: CDR1 LGHDT, CDR2 YNNKEL (reference sequence). Trimming shortened V by 4 bases and J by 2 bases, and 12 bases separated the two germline ends. The CDR3 sequence: CASSPQLDPYNEQFF. The DNA of the CDR3 is TGTGCCAGCAGCCCCCAGCTGGATCCCTACAATGAGCAGTTCTTC.

This clonotype was seen ten or more times. V usage is TRBV27 and J usage is TRBJ2-3; the D gene is possibly TRBD2 (6 bases). Per germline, CDR1 MNHEY and CDR2 SMNVEV (reference sequence). V was trimmed by 6 bases and J by 4 bases, leaving 20 bases between them. This CDR3 is 16 amino acids long. In nucleotides, the CDR3 is TGTGCCAGCAGGCTGGAGGCGGGAAGAAGGGCAGATACGCAGTATTTT. Protein product: CASRLEAGRRADTQYF.

The genes are TRBV5-1 and TRBJ2-3; 7 nucleotides align to TRBD2. Germline trimming cut 7 bases from V and 1 base from J; bases unmatched to any gene: 9. The CDR3 has 15 amino acids. The germline V gene encodes CDR1 SGHRS and CDR2 YFSETQ. The CDR3 bases are TGCGCCAGCCTCCCCGGGGCGGGGGGCACAGATACGCAGTATTTT. Its protein is CASLPGAGGTDTQYF.

The rearrangement joins TRBV5-8 to TRBJ1-4, with TRBD1 matching 7 bases. Losses at the gene ends were 2 bases for V and 10 bases for J; bases not matched to a gene: 11. The germline V gene has CDR1 SGHTS and CDR2 YDEGEE. The CDR3 length is 15 residues. The CDR3 here is CASSFDRAAGGKLFF. As DNA, the CDR3 is TGTGCCAGCAGCTTTGACAGGGCTGCAGGCGGAAAACTGTTTTTT.

This chain connects TRBV6-2 or TRBV6-3 to TRBJ2-3; D might be TRBD1 (6 bases). V lost 6 bases, J lost 5 bases, and 12 bases lay in between. Looked up from germline, CDR1 is MNHEY and CDR2 is SVGEGT. The CDR3 has 13 amino acids. The CDR3 nucleotides are TGTGCCAGCAGCGCTACAGGGAGAGATACGCAGTATTTT. This translates into CASSATGRDTQYF.

The rearrangement uses TRBV24-1 and TRBJ2-7, with D perhaps matching TRBD1 (5 bases). Trimming cost V 4 bases and J 2 bases, with 14 bases left between them. Germline V lookup: CDR1 KGHDR, CDR2 SFDVKD. CDR3 length: 15 amino acids. In DNA, the CDR3 is TGTGCCACCAGTGACCCCGAAAAAGGGGCCTACGAGCAGTACTTC. It encodes CATSDPEKGAYEQYF.

This clonotype was counted between two and nine times. This chain uses TRBV6-5 with TRBJ2-2; D is unclear. V was trimmed by 3 bases and J by 0 bases, leaving 14 bases between them. This CDR3 spans 17 amino acids. Germline V gene sequence: CDR1 MNHEY, CDR2 SVGAGI. For the CDR3, the DNA is TGTGCCAGCAGTTATCTCGGACCCGACGCGAACACCGGGGAGCTGTTTTTT. Residues: CASSYLGPDANTGELFF.

This clonotype was observed a few times. The chain joins TRBV5-1 to TRBJ1-1; D gene uncertain. The CDR3 length is 16 residues. V gave up 2 bases and J gave up 6 bases, with 20 bases separating them. Germline V gene data show CDR1 as SGHRS and CDR2 as YFSETQ. DNA for the CDR3: TGCGCCAGCAGCTTCCAGCCACAAGAGGCGGGTGCTGAAGCTTTCTTT. This codes for CASSFQPQEAGAEAFF.

The J gene is TRBJ2-3, the V gene TRBV3-1; unclear D gene. V lost 2 bases and J lost 4, with 4 bases in between. The CDR3 runs 12 residues. Germline V CDR1 and CDR2: LGHDT, YNNKEL (reference sequence). CDR3 residues: CASSQQADTQYF. The CDR3 DNA reads as TGTGCCAGCAGCCAACAGGCAGATACGCAGTATTTT.

This chain connects TRBV6-5 to TRBJ2-7, with 7 bases lining up with TRBD1. Trimming at V came to 6 bases and at J to 3 bases, leaving 8 bases not matched to a gene. The CDR3 is 14 residues long. CDR1 and CDR2 from the germline V gene are MNHEY and SVGAGI. The chain's CDR3 is CASRNIQGSYEQYF. CDR3 in DNA: TGTGCCAGCAGAAATATACAGGGGAGCTACGAGCAGTACTTC.

The V call is TRBV20-1, the J call TRBJ2-5; TRBD2 matches at 11 bases. Germline CDR1 reads DFQATT; CDR2 reads SNEGSKA (reference sequence). The length of the CDR3 is 14 residues. V dropped 5 bases and J dropped 2; count of bases not matched to a gene: 4. The CDR3 loop reads CSAPGTSGQETQYF. The CDR3 DNA follows: TGCAGTGCTCCTGGGACTAGCGGTCAAGAGACCCAGTACTTC.

This chain uses TRBV2 with TRBJ2-2, with D uncertain. CDR1 is SNHLY and CDR2 is FYNNEI in the germline V gene. The CDR3 extends over 12 amino acids. V lost 1 base and J lost 7, with 4 bases in between. Here the CDR3 reads CASSEDFGELFF. DNA for the CDR3: TGTGCCAGCAGTGAAGATTTCGGGGAGCTGTTTTTT.

This rearrangement joins TRBV7-8 to TRBJ2-1, with D perhaps TRBD2 (5 bases). Germline V CDR1 and CDR2: SGHVS, FQNEAQ. Trimming stripped 5 bases from V and 8 bases from J, with 22 bases between. The CDR3 sequence is 16 residues long. In nucleotides, the CDR3 is TGTGCCAGCAGCACCCAGGCGTGGGGAGTGGAGGATGAGCAGTTCTTC. This codes for CASSTQAWGVEDEQFF.

This rearrangement joins TRBV24-1 to TRBJ2-3; D assignment may be TRBD1 or TRBD2 (5 bases each). The CDR3 has 17 residues. CDR1 and CDR2 (germline): KGHDR, SFDVKD. V lost 5 bases and J lost 1, with 18 bases in between. Here the CDR3 DNA reads TGTGCCACCAGTGCCCCGGTGGGGGAGAAGGGCACAGATACGCAGTATTTT. As protein: CATSAPVGEKGTDTQYF.

The gene calls are TRBV19 and TRBJ2-1, with 7 bases fitting TRBD2. The trim removed 7 bases at V and 3 bases at J, leaving 6 bases unmatched. The CDR3 sequence is 14 residues long. Germline CDR1 and CDR2: LNHDA and SQIVND (reference sequence). As DNA, the CDR3 is TGTGCCAGTATGTCTGGCGGGAGCTACAATGAGCAGTTCTTC. Amino acids: CASMSGGSYNEQFF.

This clonotype occurred a few times. This chain uses TRBV7-6 with TRBJ2-7; tentative D call: TRBD1 (5 bases). The CDR3 has 15 amino acids. Trimming removed 1 base at V and 2 bases at J, with 12 bases between. Germline CDR1 reads SGHVS; CDR2 reads FNYEAQ. Here the CDR3 reads CASSLESGHTYEQYF. DNA for the CDR3: TGTGCCAGCAGCTTAGAATCCGGACACACCTACGAGCAGTACTTC.

This chain joins TRBV7-9 and TRBJ2-3; TRBD2 agrees at 8 bases. The CDR3 spans 15 residues. V was pared by 5 bases and J by 3 bases, with 7 bases of the junction left unmatched. Looked up from germline, CDR1 is SEHNR and CDR2 is FQNEAQ (reference sequence). The CDR3 sequence: CASSLSGKGTDTQYF. The CDR3 DNA follows: TGTGCCAGCAGCCTTAGCGGGAAGGGGACAGATACGCAGTATTTT.

In this sample, this clonotype turned up a few times. This chain connects TRBV12-3 or TRBV12-4 to TRBJ2-7; weak D call: TRBD1 (5 bases). The CDR3 spans 13 residues. Trimming cost V 5 bases and J 2 bases, with 10 bases left between them. CDR3: CASSPDTAYEQYF. The CDR3 nucleotides read TGTGCCAGCAGTCCGGACACCGCCTACGAGCAGTACTTC.

The chain uses TRBV3-1 and TRBJ1-6; no clear D gene. The CDR3 consists of 14 residues. V was cut by 1 base and J by 6 bases, with 7 bases left in between. The germline CDR1 and CDR2 sequences are LGHDT and YNNKEL (reference sequence). The CDR3 coding sequence is TGTGCCAGCAGCCAAGGGGTTTCTAATTCACCCCTCCACTTT. The encoded protein is CASSQGVSNSPLHF.

This chain joins TRBV11-1 and TRBJ1-2, with no clear D. The V end lost 4 bases, the J end lost 5 bases, and 8 bases lay between the germline ends. Germline V lookup: CDR1 SGHAT, CDR2 FQDESV (reference sequence). This CDR3 is 12 amino acids long. The CDR3 loop reads CASSSGVYGYTF. In DNA, the CDR3 is TGTGCCAGCAGCTCGGGAGTTTATGGCTACACCTTC. Full variable domain (remainder filled in from reference TRBV11-1 and TRBJ1-2): EAEVAQSPRYKITEKSQAVAFWCDPISGHATLYWYRQILGQGPELLVQFQDESVVDDSQLPKDRFSAERLKGVDSTLKIQPAELGDSAMYLCASSSGVYGYTFGSGTRLTVV.

This rearrangement joins TRBV29-1 to TRBJ2-1; TRBD2 might be the D (5 bases). Trimming pared 6 bases from V and 9 bases from J, leaving 12 bases between. Looked up from germline, CDR1 is SQVTM and CDR2 is ANQGSEA. The CDR3 contains 11 residues. DNA of the CDR3: TGCAGCGTCTCCCAACGGGGTGAGCAGTTCTTC. Translated: CSVSQRGEQFF.

This clonotype was detected only a few times. The chain recombines TRBV4-3 with TRBJ2-1; weak D call: TRBD2 (7 bases). V shed 1 base and J shed 0 bases, with 13 bases lying between them. The CDR3 runs to 17 residues. CDR1 LGHNA and CDR2 YSLEER come from the germline V gene. CDR3 sequence: CASSQVGGPRSYNEQFF. CDR3 nucleotides: TGCGCCAGCAGCCAAGTGGGGGGGCCCCGCTCCTACAATGAGCAGTTCTTC.

This chain links TRBV15 with TRBJ1-5, with D possibly TRBD1 on 5 matching bases. The germline gives CDR1 LNHNV, CDR2 YYDKDF (reference sequence). The CDR3 contains 15 residues. With 4 bases removed from V and 5 bases from J, the gap between germline ends came to 15 bases. CDR3 region: CATSKRQGRYQPQHF. CDR3 sequence (DNA): TGTGCCACCAGCAAAAGGCAGGGTAGATATCAGCCCCAGCATTTT.

The table lists this clonotype with many counts. The chain combines TRBV5-1 with TRBJ2-1; D is tentatively TRBD1 or TRBD2 (5 bases each). The germline V gene encodes CDR1 SGHRS and CDR2 YFSETQ. V was clipped by 4 bases and J by 4 bases, with 12 bases between them. The CDR3 is made up of 14 amino acids. The CDR3 spells CASSPGARYNEQFF. DNA of the CDR3: TGCGCCAGCAGCCCCGGGGCTAGGTACAATGAGCAGTTCTTC.

The J gene is TRBJ2-1, the V gene TRBV9, with 12 bases identical to TRBD2. The germline V gene encodes CDR1 SGDLS and CDR2 YYNGEE. Germline trimming cut 3 bases from V and 5 bases from J; bases unmatched to any gene: 6. The CDR3 covers 16 residues. The CDR3 loop reads CASSAGLAGIHNEQFF. CDR3 sequence (DNA): TGTGCCAGCAGCGCCGGACTAGCGGGAATACACAATGAGCAGTTCTTC. Based on the CDR3 plus reference TRBV9 and TRBJ2-1, the full variable domain is DSGVTQTPKHLITATGQRVTLRCSPRSGDLSVYWYQQSLDQGLQFLIQYYNGEERAKGNILERFSAQQFPDLHSELNLSSLELGDSALYFCASSAGLAGIHNEQFFGPGTRLTVL.